This TCR beta chain was captured in a study of post-analysis software for immune sequencing data. Notes on the study in general: When patients were compared with controls, 4 or 5 TRBV segments were more frequent, TRBV5-6, TRBV5-1 and TRBV20-1 among them.

cDNA libraries for TCR beta contained unique molecular identifiers. Using its own MiXCR run on the PCR reads, TCRdb lists one record per CDR3 protein. This table holds about 620,000 distinct CDR3 sequences, roughly 46% found once. As concerns this clonotype: Its antigen is unidentified.

V was pared by 0 bases and J by 4 bases, with 12 bases of the junction left unmatched. The CDR3 runs 19 residues. CDR1 is LGHDT, CDR2 YNNKEL, per germline (reference sequence). V usage is TRBV3-1 and J usage is TRBJ2-1, with 10 bases matching TRBD2. Material for sequencing was blood. The source is a girl aged 10-17 years with multiple sclerosis. In DNA form, the CDR3 reads TGTGCCAGCAGCCAAGATGGGGATAGCGGGGGGCCTAGGTACAATGAGCAGTTCTTC. This translates into CASSQDGDSGGPRYNEQFF.